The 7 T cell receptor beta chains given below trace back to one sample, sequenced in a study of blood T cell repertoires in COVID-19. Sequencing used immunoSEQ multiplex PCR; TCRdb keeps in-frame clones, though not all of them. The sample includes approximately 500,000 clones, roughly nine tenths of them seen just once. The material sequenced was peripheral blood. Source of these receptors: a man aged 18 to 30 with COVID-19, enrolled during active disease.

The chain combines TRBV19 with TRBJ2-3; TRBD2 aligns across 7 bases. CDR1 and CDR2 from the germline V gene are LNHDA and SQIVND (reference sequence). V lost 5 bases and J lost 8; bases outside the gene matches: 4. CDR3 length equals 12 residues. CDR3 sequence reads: CASSPREATQYF. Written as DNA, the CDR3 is TGTGCCAGTAGTCCCCGGGAGGCTACGCAGTATTTT.

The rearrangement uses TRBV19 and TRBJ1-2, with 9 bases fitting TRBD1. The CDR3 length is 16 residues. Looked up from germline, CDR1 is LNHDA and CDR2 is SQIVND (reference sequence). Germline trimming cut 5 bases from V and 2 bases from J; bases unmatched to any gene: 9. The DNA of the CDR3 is TGTGCCAGTAGTCGACAGGGGGATTTGGCAAACTATGGCTACACCTTC. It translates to CASSRQGDLANYGYTF.

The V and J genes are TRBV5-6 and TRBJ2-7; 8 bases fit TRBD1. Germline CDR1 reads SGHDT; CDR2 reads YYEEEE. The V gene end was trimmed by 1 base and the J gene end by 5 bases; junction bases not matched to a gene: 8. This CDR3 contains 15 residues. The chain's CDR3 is CASSLIPGGPNEQYF. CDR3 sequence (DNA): TGTGCCAGCAGCTTGATCCCAGGGGGCCCGAACGAGCAGTACTTC.

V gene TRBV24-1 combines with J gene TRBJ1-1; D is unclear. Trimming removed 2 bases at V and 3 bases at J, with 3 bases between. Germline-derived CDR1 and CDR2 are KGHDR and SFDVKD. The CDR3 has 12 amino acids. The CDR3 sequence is CATSDSDTEAFF. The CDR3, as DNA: TGTGCCACCAGTGATTCGGACACTGAAGCTTTCTTT.

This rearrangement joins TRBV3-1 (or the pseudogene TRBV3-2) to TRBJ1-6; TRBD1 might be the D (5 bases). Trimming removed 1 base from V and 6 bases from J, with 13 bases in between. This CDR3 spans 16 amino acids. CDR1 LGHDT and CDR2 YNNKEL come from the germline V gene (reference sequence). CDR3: CASSQGTGTGNSPLHF. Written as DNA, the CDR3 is TGTGCCAGCAGCCAAGGCACCGGGACTGGTAATTCACCCCTCCACTTT.

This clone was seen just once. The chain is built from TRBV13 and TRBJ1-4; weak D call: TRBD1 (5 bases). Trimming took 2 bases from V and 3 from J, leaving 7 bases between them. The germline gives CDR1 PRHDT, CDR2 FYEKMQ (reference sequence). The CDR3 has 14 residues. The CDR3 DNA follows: TGTGCCAGCAGCTTAAGGGGTCCTAATGAAAAACTGTTTTTT. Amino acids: CASSLRGPNEKLFF.

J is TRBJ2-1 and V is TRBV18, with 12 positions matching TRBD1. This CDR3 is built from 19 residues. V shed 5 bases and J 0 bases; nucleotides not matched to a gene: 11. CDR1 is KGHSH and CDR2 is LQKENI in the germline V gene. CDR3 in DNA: TGTGCCAGCTCAACAACCGGGACAGGGGGCTCCGGCTCCTACAATGAGCAGTTCTTC. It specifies CASSTTGTGGSGSYNEQFF. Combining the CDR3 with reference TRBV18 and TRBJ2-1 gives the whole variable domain NAGVMQNPRHLVRRRGQEARLRCSPMKGHSHVYWYRQLPEEGLKFMVYLQKENIIDESGMPKERFSAEFPKEGPSILRIQQVVRGDSAAYFCASSTTGTGGSGSYNEQFFGPGTRLTVL.